This T cell receptor (beta chain) came from a study of cytomegalovirus exposure and HLA in healthy donors. Germline CDR1 is DFQATT and CDR2 is SNEGSKA (reference sequence). The CDR3 sequence is 10 residues long. The V segment lost 5 bases and the J segment 16 bases; nucleotides outside the gene matches: 5. Primers included in the PCR were 60 Vbeta and 13 Jbeta primers. Using immunoSEQ multiplex PCR, the repertoire was profiled, and TCRdb retains in-frame clones only, with some absent. Here the sample spans approximately 160,000 clones, just over 75% being singletons. Material: PBMCs. The chain has TRBV20-1 and TRBJ1-4, with TRBD1 identical over 9 bases. The TCR sequence derives from a man aged 35-49 years in good health and CMV-seronegative. CDR3 sequence reads: CSAFRDREFF. In DNA form, the CDR3 reads TGCAGTGCTTTCCGGGACAGGGAGTTTTTT.